The entry below gives a single TCR beta chain sequence along with its context. Antigen: not known. The data stem from a study of T cells in localized non-small cell lung cancer. Sequencing used immunoSEQ multiplex PCR; TCRdb keeps in-frame clones, though not all of them. The data contain some 1,600 clones, around 20% of them seen just once; the ten biggest clones take up more than 9%. Per germline, CDR1 SGDLS and CDR2 YYNGEE. V lost 4 bases to trimming and J lost 7 bases; unmatched junction nucleotides: 12. There are 16 residues in the CDR3. Study observations and caveats: Only one tumor region was sequenced, so heterogeneity remains possible. Longer overall survival was linked to higher blood T cell density.

This TCR came from a female donor older than 55 with stage II lung adenocarcinoma. The sample was lung tumor tissue, taken before any cancer treatment. The chain combines TRBV9 with TRBJ2-1; the match to TRBD1 covers 9 bases. CDR3 loop: CASSFEDRGAANEQFF. CDR3 bases: TGTGCCAGCAGCTTTGAGGACAGGGGAGCGGCGAATGAGCAGTTCTTC.